The entry that follows covers one T cell receptor (beta chain) sequence. The data belong to a study of blood T cell repertoires in COVID-19. Some clones are missing from TCRdb's copy, which holds only in-frame ones; the method was immunoSEQ multiplex PCR. The profile shows 10,000 to 15,000 clones, 55% to 85% of them singletons. The TCR originated in a man in his sixties with COVID-19, enrolled during active disease. The specimen was peripheral blood.

The CDR3 sequence: CASSLGMGGGYTF. The CDR3, as DNA: TGTGCCAGCAGTTTAGGTATGGGAGGAGGCTACACCTTC. The chain joins TRBV12-3 or TRBV12-4 to TRBJ1-2; D remains unclear. The CDR3 loop spans 13 amino acids. V gave up 1 base and J gave up 8 bases, with 11 bases separating them.